A single sample is the source of the 10 T cell receptor beta chains below, sequenced in a study of cytomegalovirus exposure and HLA in healthy donors. Primers included in the PCR were 60 Vbeta and 13 Jbeta primers. Only in-frame clones appear in the TCRdb table, and some are missing; sequencing was by immunoSEQ multiplex PCR. This sample has around 110,000 clones; around two thirds occur once, and the top ten carry roughly 10%. Sequenced: PBMCs. The receptors were gathered from a woman aged 40 to 55 in good health and CMV-seropositive.

The rearrangement links TRBV29-1 to TRBJ2-1, with 10 bases lining up with TRBD2. The V and J ends lost 1 base and 6 bases, in that order; junction bases with no gene match: 3. The CDR3 has 14 amino acids. The germline V gene has CDR1 SQVTM and CDR2 ANQGSEA. The CDR3 DNA sequence: TGCAGCGTTGAAGCGGGACTAGCGACCAATGAGCAGTTCTTC. It specifies CSVEAGLATNEQFF.

The genes are TRBV4-2 and TRBJ2-6; 8 bases match TRBD1. The germline gives CDR1 LGHNA, CDR2 YNFKEQ. This CDR3 is 16 amino acids long. The V gene end was trimmed by 6 bases and the J gene end by 0 bases; junction bases not matched to a gene: 4. CDR3 residues: CASRQGANSGANVLTF. Here the CDR3 DNA reads TGTGCCAGCAGGCAGGGGGCGAACTCTGGGGCCAACGTCCTGACTTTC.

The chain recombines TRBV27 with TRBJ2-1, with 10 bases identical to TRBD1. The germline V gene has CDR1 MNHEY and CDR2 SMNVEV (reference sequence). The trim removed 5 bases at V and 4 bases at J, leaving 5 bases unmatched. The CDR3 covers 15 residues. The CDR3 nucleotides are TGTGCCAGCAGTACCGGACAGGGGGGTTACAATGAGCAGTTCTTC. Encoded protein: CASSTGQGGYNEQFF.

This sequence joins TRBV6-5 and TRBJ2-1; D gene uncertain. This CDR3 comprises 13 residues. V was pared by 6 bases and J by 7 bases, with 13 bases between. From germline, CDR1 is MNHEY and CDR2 SVGAGI. The CDR3: CASSPPYLNEQFF. The CDR3 DNA reads TGTGCCAGCAGCCCCCCGTATCTGAATGAGCAGTTCTTC.

This clone was counted between two and nine times. The chain uses TRBV7-8 and TRBJ2-7, with TRBD2 identical over 12 bases. This CDR3 is built from 19 residues. Trimming took 2 bases from V and 6 from J; bases not matched to a gene: 17. Per the germline V gene, CDR1 is SGHVS and CDR2 is FQNEAQ. For the CDR3, the DNA is TGTGCCAGCAGCTTAAAGCACCTGTCCCTGACTAGCGGGAGAACCGAGCAGTACTTC. This sequence encodes CASSLKHLSLTSGRTEQYF.

This clone was counted a few times. This chain joins TRBV5-8 and TRBJ1-2, with 7 bases lining up with TRBD1. The CDR3 has 19 amino acids. The V gene end was trimmed by 1 base and the J gene end by 1 base; junction bases not matched to a gene: 16. The germline gives CDR1 SGHTS, CDR2 YDEGEE. The chain's CDR3 is CASSLYEGTAILFNYGYTF. DNA for the CDR3: TGTGCCAGCAGCTTGTACGAAGGGACAGCGATACTTTTTAACTATGGCTACACCTTC.

The V gene is TRBV19, the J gene TRBJ2-1, with 9 nucleotides matching TRBD1. The CDR3 has 14 residues. Germline V gene sequence: CDR1 LNHDA, CDR2 SQIVND (reference sequence). The V and J ends lost 5 bases and 9 bases, in that order; junction bases with no gene match: 8. The DNA of the CDR3 is TGTGCCAGTAGTCCCCGGGACAGGGTTACTGAGCAGTTCTTC. Its protein product is CASSPRDRVTEQFF.

This clone was seen a handful of times. V usage is TRBV14 and J usage is TRBJ1-1, with D perhaps matching TRBD1 (6 bases). The CDR3 covers 14 residues. Deletions cut 8 bases from V and 5 bases from J, with 18 bases between. CDR1 and CDR2 (germline): SGHDN, FVKESK. The CDR3 is CASHRVGAGTEAFF. In DNA, the CDR3 is TGTGCCAGCCACAGGGTAGGTGCTGGAACTGAAGCTTTCTTT.

A few counts support this clone. The V gene is TRBV19, the J gene TRBJ1-5; D remains ambiguous. Germline V lookup: CDR1 LNHDA, CDR2 SQIVND (reference sequence). V lost 4 bases and J lost 5, with 15 bases in between. The CDR3 has 15 amino acids. The CDR3 coding sequence is TGTGCCAGTAGTACCTGGGGAGGGCGACATCAGCCCCAGCATTTT. It is translated as CASSTWGGRHQPQHF. The variable domain in full, with the rest retrieved from reference TRBV19 and TRBJ1-5, is DGGITQSPKYLFRKEGQNVTLSCEQNLNHDAMYWYRQDPGQGLRLIYYSQIVNDFQKGDIAEGYSVSREKKESFPLTVTSAQKNPTAFYLCASSTWGGRHQPQHFGDGTRLSIL.

This chain uses TRBV11-2 with TRBJ1-2; tentative D call: TRBD1 (5 bases). Germline values: CDR1 SGHAT, CDR2 FQNNGV. The ends were cut back, 3 bases at V and 5 bases at J, with 13 bases in the middle. The CDR3 has 14 residues. CDR3 sequence (DNA): TGTGCCAGCAGCTTGGAACCGGGACTGTATGGCTACACCTTC. Its translation is CASSLEPGLYGYTF.